This is a list of T cell receptor beta chains from one sample in a study of T cell responses to AZD1222 COVID-19 vaccine. Sequenced by immunoSEQ multiplex PCR; TCRdb stores in-frame clones only, minus some. The sample holds 77,000 or so clones, around 87% seen once. Material: peripheral blood, obtained on day 0 of AZD1222 vaccination. The source is an adult in good health. Each CDR3 is given with its conserved first and last residue. Each record gives: D gene, clone size, J gene, V gene, CDR3 protein, CDR3 DNA. A D gene is named only where the DNA matches it firmly. Where a row states a size, it is once, few, many or the class of an expanded clone; other rows omit it.

D: .; size: .; J: TRBJ2-2; V: TRBV10-2; CDR3: CASSEARGVAGELFF; DNA: TGCGCCAGCAGTGAAGCGAGAGGGGTCGCCGGGGAGCTGTTTTTT
D: .; size: once; J: TRBJ2-3; V: TRBV5-4; CDR3: CASSPPTSGTDTQYF; DNA: TGTGCCAGCAGCCCACCGACTAGTGGGACAGATACGCAGTATTTT
D: .; size: .; J: TRBJ2-7; V: TRBV7-8; CDR3: CASSLRGAGSYEQYF; DNA: TGTGCCAGCAGCTTAAGGGGCGCGGGGTCCTACGAGCAGTACTTC
D: TRBD1; size: .; J: TRBJ2-7; V: TRBV5-1; CDR3: CASSLEDRAYEQYF; DNA: TGCGCCAGCAGCTTGGAGGACAGGGCCTACGAGCAGTACTTC
D: .; size: .; J: TRBJ2-7; V: TRBV27; CDR3: CASSLGLLSTYEQYF; DNA: TGTGCCAGCAGTTTAGGGCTGCTTTCTACCTACGAGCAGTACTTC
D: TRBD2; size: .; J: TRBJ2-7; V: TRBV15; CDR3: CATRLRREPAYEQYF; DNA: TGTGCCACCCGCCTTAGGCGGGAGCCAGCCTACGAGCAGTACTTC
D: .; size: .; J: TRBJ1-4; V: TRBV6-1; CDR3: CASSEIGTTNEKLFF; DNA: TGTGCCAGCAGTGAAATCGGTACGACTAATGAAAAACTGTTTTTT
D: .; size: few; J: TRBJ2-2; V: TRBV3-1/TRBV3-2; CDR3: CASSQFLQRRSAGELFF; DNA: TGTGCCAGCAGCCAATTCTTACAGCGAAGAAGCGCCGGGGAGCTGTTTTTT
D: .; size: .; J: TRBJ2-1; V: TRBV7-2; CDR3: CASSLGSEGEQFF; DNA: TGTGCCAGCAGCTTAGGGAGCGAAGGCGAGCAGTTCTTC
D: TRBD1; size: once; J: TRBJ2-7; V: TRBV7-2; CDR3: CASSLRTGTGIEQYF; DNA: TGTGCCAGCAGCTTACGAACCGGGACAGGGATCGAGCAGTACTTC
D: .; size: once; J: TRBJ2-4; V: TRBV2; CDR3: CASGERGDIQYF; DNA: TGTGCCAGCGGGGAACGAGGGGACATTCAGTACTTC
D: .; size: .; J: TRBJ2-1; V: TRBV7-2; CDR3: CASSFGVFNEQFF; DNA: TGTGCCAGCAGCTTTGGAGTGTTCAATGAGCAGTTCTTC
D: .; size: once; J: TRBJ2-3; V: TRBV10-3; CDR3: CAISGVGGSTDTQYF; DNA: TGTGCCATCAGCGGCGTGGGGGGAAGCACAGATACGCAGTATTTT
D: TRBD2; size: once; J: TRBJ2-7; V: TRBV27; CDR3: CASSLSRGSYEQYF; DNA: TGTGCCAGCAGTTTATCGCGGGGGTCCTACGAGCAGTACTTC
D: .; size: .; J: TRBJ1-2; V: TRBV29-1; CDR3: CSVGGDYGYTF; DNA: TGCAGCGTTGGGGGGGACTATGGCTACACCTTC